This record looks at one T cell receptor beta chain sequence and its context. Germline V lookup: CDR1 SGHAT, CDR2 FQNNGV. After removal of 4 bases from V and 5 bases from J, the junction contained 8 bases not matched to a gene. The CDR3 has 15 amino acids. The investigators introduced synthetic TCR analog templates into each PCR as spikes. Repertoires were generated with immunoSEQ multiplex PCR, while TCRdb's copy carries only in-frame clones and drops some. Seen here are tens of thousands of clones, around 87% observed once, and the top ten hold 1.6%. Time point given: pretreatment peripheral blood. The data stem from a study of PD-L1 blockade in urothelial cancer. Study-wide background: Reported median T cell count for blood samples was 140,000 to 150,000.

V and J are TRBV11-2 and TRBJ1-2, with TRBD1 matching over 9 bases. This specimen consisted of PBMCs, obtained around atezolizumab (anti-PD-L1) treatment. This sequence originates from a man aged 60 to 75 with urothelial cancer. DNA for the CDR3: TGTGCCAGCAGCTCCTACGTGGACAGGGGTTATGGCTACACCTTC. It translates to CASSSYVDRGYGYTF.